The 2 T cell receptor beta chains in this list originate from one sample, sequenced in a study of T cells after yellow fever vaccination. Using its own MiXCR run on the 5' RACE reads, TCRdb lists one record per CDR3 protein. The table has 65,000 to 70,000 distinct CDR3 sequences, around 5% seen once; the top ten hold roughly 2.2%. The source material was CD4+ T cells sorted from PBMCs, sampled around 14 days after the first yellow fever vaccination. Every receptor here comes from a man younger than 35 who received the YFV17D yellow fever vaccine.

Many counts were recorded for this clonotype. V and J are TRBV30 and TRBJ2-7, with D possibly matching TRBD2 (6 bases). Deletions cut 1 base from V and 6 bases from J, with 13 bases between. The germline gives CDR1 GTSNPN, CDR2 SVGIG (reference sequence). This CDR3 region has 13 residues. For the CDR3, the DNA is TGTGCCTGGAGTGGGTTACTAGCCCCCGAGCAGTACTTC. It codes for CAWSGLLAPEQYF.

This clonotype was seen at least ten times. The chain uses TRBV20-1 and TRBJ1-3, with D perhaps TRBD1 (5 bases). The CDR3 covers 16 residues. Germline CDR1 DFQATT, CDR2 SNEGSKA (reference sequence). Between the trimmed V and J ends, which lost 6 bases and 0 bases, there was a span of 18 bases. The CDR3 DNA reads as TGCAGTGCATACCCGGACAACTTGCTCTCTGGAAACACCATATATTTT. Its protein is CSAYPDNLLSGNTIYF.